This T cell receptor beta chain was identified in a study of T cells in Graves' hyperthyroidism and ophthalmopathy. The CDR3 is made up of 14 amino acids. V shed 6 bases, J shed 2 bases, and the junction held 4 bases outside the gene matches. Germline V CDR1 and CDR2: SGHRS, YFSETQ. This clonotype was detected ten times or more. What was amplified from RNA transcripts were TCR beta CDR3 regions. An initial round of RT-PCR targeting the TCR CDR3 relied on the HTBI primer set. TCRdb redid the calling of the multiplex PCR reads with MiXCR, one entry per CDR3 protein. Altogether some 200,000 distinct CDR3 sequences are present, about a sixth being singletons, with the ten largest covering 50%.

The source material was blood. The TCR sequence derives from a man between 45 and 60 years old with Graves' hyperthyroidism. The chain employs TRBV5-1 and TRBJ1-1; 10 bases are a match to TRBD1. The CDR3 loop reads CASKKTGGNTEAFF. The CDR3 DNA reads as TGCGCCAGCAAAAAGACAGGGGGCAACACTGAAGCTTTCTTT.